The 3 T cell receptor beta chains given below trace back to one sample, sequenced in a study of blood T cell repertoires in COVID-19 (TCRdb year 2020). Library construction relied on the immunoSEQ multiplex PCR assay. TCRdb took this table from immuneACCESS and kept in-frame rearrangements with V and J called. Such tables lack part of the clones; where checked against another copy, unresolved V genes explain under half of the gap, and the rest is unexplained. The sample table contains 180,000 or so clones; only one count was recorded for around 90% of them. The ten biggest clones cover 1.5% to 2% of the sample. Material for sequencing was peripheral blood. The receptors were gathered from a woman aged 50 to 60 with acute or convalescent COVID-19.

This rearrangement joins TRBV19 to TRBJ2-7; TRBD1 matches 9 bases. The CDR3 consists of 16 residues. Germline CDR1 reads LNHDA; CDR2 reads SQIVND (reference sequence). V lost 4 bases to trimming and J lost 7 bases; unmatched junction nucleotides: 14. CDR3 in DNA: TGTGCCAGTAGTAGCCTGCGGGACAGGGACCTCGGGGAGCAGTACTTC. Residues: CASSSLRDRDLGEQYF.

The chain couples TRBV19 to TRBJ1-6; 9 nucleotides line up with TRBD1. The germline CDR1 and CDR2 sequences are LNHDA and SQIVND (reference sequence). The J segment lost 5 bases and the V segment lost 5 bases, leaving 7 bases of the junction unmatched. CDR3 length: 16 residues. CDR3 loop: CASSVQGAPNNSPLHF. The CDR3 nucleotides read TGTGCCAGTAGTGTACAGGGGGCCCCCAATAATTCACCCCTCCACTTT. Drawing the rest from reference TRBV19 and TRBJ1-6, the complete variable domain is DGGITQSPKYLFRKEGQNVTLSCEQNLNHDAMYWYRQDPGQGLRLIYYSQIVNDFQKGDIAEGYSVSREKKESFPLTVTSAQKNPTAFYLCASSVQGAPNNSPLHFGNGTRLTVT.

The V gene is TRBV19, the J gene TRBJ1-4; TRBD1 matches 7 bases. V gave up 5 bases and J gave up 1 base; unmatched junction bases: 7. Germline CDR1 is LNHDA and CDR2 is SQIVND (reference sequence). This CDR3 is 16 amino acids long. The CDR3 sequence is CASSGRPGGTNEKLFF. The DNA of the CDR3 is TGTGCCAGTAGTGGGAGGCCAGGGGGAACTAATGAAAAACTGTTTTTT.